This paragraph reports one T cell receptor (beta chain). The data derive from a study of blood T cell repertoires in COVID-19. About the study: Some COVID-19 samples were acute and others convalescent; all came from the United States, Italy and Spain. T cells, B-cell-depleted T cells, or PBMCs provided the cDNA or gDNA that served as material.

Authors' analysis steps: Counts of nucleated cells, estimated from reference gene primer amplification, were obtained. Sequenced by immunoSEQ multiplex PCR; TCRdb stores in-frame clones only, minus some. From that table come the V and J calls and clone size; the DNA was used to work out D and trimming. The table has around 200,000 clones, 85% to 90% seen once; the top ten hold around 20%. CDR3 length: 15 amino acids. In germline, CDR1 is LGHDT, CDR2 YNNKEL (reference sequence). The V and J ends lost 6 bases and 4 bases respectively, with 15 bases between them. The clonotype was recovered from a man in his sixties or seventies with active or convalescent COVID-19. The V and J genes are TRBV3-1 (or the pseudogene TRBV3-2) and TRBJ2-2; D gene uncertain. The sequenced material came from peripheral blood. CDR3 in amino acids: CASRHLFPSTGELFF. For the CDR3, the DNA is TGTGCCAGCAGGCACCTATTTCCTAGCACCGGGGAGCTGTTTTTT.